The 28 T cell receptor beta chains reported below all come from one sample, sequenced in a study of siplizumab effects on memory and regulatory T cells. Sequenced by immunoSEQ multiplex PCR; TCRdb stores in-frame clones only, minus some. The repertoire holds 92,000 or so clones, with 70% to 90% as singletons. The sequencing sample was made of CD4+ T cells sorted from blood. The origin of the receptors is a human donor in good health.

V and J are TRBV6-1 and TRBJ2-3; TRBD2 aligns across 7 bases. J was trimmed by 1 base and V by 4 bases; bases with no gene match: 5. This CDR3 has 15 residues. The germline CDR1 and CDR2 sequences are MNHNS and SASEGT. Here the CDR3 reads CASSVGGRGTDTQYF. DNA for the CDR3: TGTGCCAGCAGTGTGGGAGGGAGAGGCACAGATACGCAGTATTTT.

The chain combines TRBV23-1 with TRBJ1-1; no clear D. TRBV23-1 counts as an open reading frame of uncertain function. CDR3 size: 15 residues. Trimming cost V 4 bases and J 0 bases, with 12 bases left between them. DNA for the CDR3: TGCGCCAGCAGTCCCCGGGAGAGAATGAACACTGAAGCTTTCTTT. It specifies CASSPRERMNTEAFF.

Notes on this clone: The junction shows a germline mismatch at one end, possibly a read error. The chain combines TRBV7-7 with TRBJ2-2; 10 positions agree with TRBD1. CDR1 and CDR2 (germline): SSHAT, FNYEAQ (reference sequence). The CDR3 totals 15 residues. DNA for the CDR3: TGTGCTAGCAGCCGAGGACAGGGGGTGGCCGGGGAGCTGTTTTTT. It encodes CASSRGQGVAGELFF. The variable domain in full, with the rest retrieved from reference TRBV7-7 and TRBJ2-2, is GAGVSQSPRYKVTKRGQDVTLRCDPISSHATLYWYQQALGQGPEFLTYFNYEAQPDKSGLPSDRFSAERPEGSISTLTIQRTEQRDSAMYRCASSRGQGVAGELFFGEGSRLTVL.

The chain links TRBV7-2 to TRBJ1-3; D unclear. The V and J ends lost 0 bases and 0 bases respectively, with 9 bases between them. The CDR3 is made up of 16 amino acids. The V gene's germline CDR1 is SGHTA and CDR2 FQGNSA. The CDR3 nucleotides are TGTGCCAGCAGCTTAGCGTCAGGCTTCTCTGGAAACACCATATATTTT. Protein product: CASSLASGFSGNTIYF.

V gene TRBV29-1 combines with J gene TRBJ2-3, with 11 nucleotides matching TRBD1. Germline V CDR1 and CDR2: SQVTM, ANQGSEA. The V segment lost 7 bases and the J segment 4 bases; nucleotides outside the gene matches: 4. The CDR3 extends over 13 amino acids. For the CDR3, the DNA is TGCAGCGGTGGACAGGGGGCTGCAGATACGCAGTATTTT. This gives the protein CSGGQGAADTQYF.

This sequence joins TRBV12-5 and TRBJ2-7, with no clear D. Germline V gene lookup returns CDR1 LGHNT and CDR2 FRNRAP. With 1 base removed from V and 4 bases from J, the gap between germline ends came to 11 bases. There are 14 residues in the CDR3. Written as DNA, the CDR3 is TGTGCTAGTGGTTTGGCCCACGACGGGTACGAGCAGTACTTC. Translating gives CASGLAHDGYEQYF. The full variable domain, in which reference TRBV12-5 and TRBJ2-7 provide the parts outside the CDR3, is DARVTQTPRHKVTEMGQEVTMRCQPILGHNTVFWYRQTMMQGLELLAYFRNRAPLDDSGMPKDRFSAEMPDATLATLKIQPSEPRDSAVYFCASGLAHDGYEQYFGPGTRLTVT.

The V gene is TRBV5-4, the J gene TRBJ2-1, with 8 nucleotides matching TRBD2. Germline trimming cut 7 bases from V and 4 bases from J; bases unmatched to any gene: 4. This CDR3 contains 13 residues. The germline gives CDR1 SGHNT, CDR2 YYREEE (reference sequence). This chain's CDR3 is CASRGGTYNEQFF. CDR3 nucleotides: TGTGCCAGCCGGGGGGGGACGTACAATGAGCAGTTCTTC.

This sequence joins TRBV30 and TRBJ1-5; D gene uncertain. Germline V lookup: CDR1 GTSNPN, CDR2 SVGIG (reference sequence). V lost 2 bases, J lost 3 bases, and 8 bases lay in between. The CDR3 totals 13 residues. The CDR3 region is CAWSSPNNQPQHF. The CDR3 nucleotides read TGTGCCTGGAGTTCCCCAAACAATCAGCCCCAGCATTTT.

The count of this clone is one. The V and J genes are TRBV7-4 and TRBJ2-7; D is perhaps TRBD1 (5 bases). The CDR3 is 14 amino acids. CDR1 is SGHVT and CDR2 is SQSDAQ in the germline V gene. The V and J ends lost 5 bases and 2 bases respectively, with 13 bases between them. Here the CDR3 DNA reads TGTGCCAGCAGCAAGCGACAGCGAACCTACGAGCAGTACTTC. It codes for CASSKRQRTYEQYF.

The chain uses TRBV29-1 and TRBJ1-4; D not certain. Germline CDR1 SQVTM, CDR2 ANQGSEA. Trimming removed 4 bases at V and 8 bases at J, with 17 bases between. CDR3 length: 14 residues. CDR3 sequence: CSVATTGRSEKLFF. The CDR3 DNA reads as TGCAGCGTTGCCACGACGGGGAGGTCGGAAAAACTGTTTTTT.

V is TRBV4-2 and J is TRBJ2-7, with TRBD1 identical over 10 bases. Per germline, CDR1 LGHNA and CDR2 YNFKEQ. V lost 0 bases and J lost 3; bases outside the gene matches: 5. This CDR3 comprises 16 residues. The CDR3 sequence: CASSQDRTGGIYEQYF. The CDR3 coding sequence is TGTGCCAGCAGCCAAGATCGGACAGGGGGTATCTACGAGCAGTACTTC.

V usage is TRBV28 and J usage is TRBJ2-5; the D gene is possibly TRBD2 (6 bases). Trimming shortened V by 2 bases and J by 2 bases, and 6 bases separated the two germline ends. CDR1 is MDHEN and CDR2 is SYDVKM in the germline V gene. The CDR3 totals 13 residues. CDR3 DNA: TGTGCCAGCAGTTTAGGGGGGCAAGAGACCCAGTACTTC. It yields the protein CASSLGGQETQYF.

The CDR3 DNA is TGTGCCAGCAGCCCTTATACCTTAGCGGGGTTTGAGCAGTTCTTC. As protein: CASSPYTLAGFEQFF. The V call is TRBV5-8, the J call TRBJ2-1; 8 nucleotides match TRBD2. The CDR3 length is 15 residues. V was pared by 4 bases and J by 9 bases, with 12 bases of the junction left unmatched. Germline CDR1 and CDR2: SGHTS and YDEGEE.

The chain recombines TRBV6-5 with TRBJ2-3; 8 bases agree with TRBD2. After removal of 0 bases from V and 8 bases from J, the junction contained 7 bases not matched to a gene. Germline values: CDR1 MNHEY, CDR2 SVGAGI. This CDR3 spans 15 amino acids. CDR3 sequence reads: CASSYSNLAGATQYF. The CDR3 nucleotides are TGTGCCAGCAGTTACTCGAACCTAGCGGGTGCTACGCAGTATTTT.

The V call is TRBV10-3, the J call TRBJ2-7, with D perhaps TRBD2 (5 bases). Germline V gene lookup returns CDR1 ENHRY and CDR2 SYGVKD. V was trimmed by 11 bases and J by 5 bases, leaving 13 bases between them. CDR3 size: 11 residues. The DNA of the CDR3 is TGTGCCGCAACTAGTTCCCACGAGCAGTACTTC. Its protein is CAATSSHEQYF.

V is TRBV28 and J is TRBJ2-5, with D possibly matching TRBD2 (6 bases). Germline CDR1 reads MDHEN; CDR2 reads SYDVKM. There are 14 residues in the CDR3. The ends were cut back, 7 bases at V and 7 bases at J, with 19 bases in the middle. In DNA form, the CDR3 reads TGTGCCAGCACCCCCGAGCTGGGGCGGGGGACCCAGTACTTC. It translates to CASTPELGRGTQYF.

The rearrangement uses TRBV14 and TRBJ1-3; a possible D gene is TRBD1 (5 bases). The germline V gene has CDR1 SGHDN and CDR2 FVKESK. V gave up 5 bases and J gave up 3 bases, with 11 bases separating them. This CDR3 is 14 amino acids long. The CDR3 region is CASSAQGVGNTIYF. The CDR3 DNA is TGTGCCAGCAGCGCTCAGGGAGTTGGAAACACCATATATTTT.

The V gene is TRBV5-8, the J gene TRBJ2-7, with TRBD1 matching over 7 bases. The ends lost 4 bases at V and 1 base at J; junction bases unmatched: 11. This CDR3 spans 16 amino acids. Germline V CDR1 and CDR2: SGHTS, YDEGEE. In DNA, the CDR3 is TGTGCCAGCAGCCAACAACAGGGGAGTTCATCCTACGAGCAGTACTTC. It encodes CASSQQQGSSSYEQYF.

The chain couples TRBV5-1 to TRBJ2-7; D perhaps matches TRBD1 (9 bases). The length of the CDR3 is 15 residues. Germline CDR1 and CDR2: SGHRS and YFSETQ. Trimming pared 6 bases from V and 6 bases from J, leaving 22 bases between. The CDR3 DNA reads TGCGCCAGCACCGTAGCGGGACAGGGTCTTTCCGAGCAGTACTTC. Translated: CASTVAGQGLSEQYF.

A few counts support this clone. The chain carries TRBV30 and TRBJ1-3; no clear D. The CDR3 length is 12 residues. The ends were cut back, 0 bases at V and 2 bases at J, with 2 bases in the middle. Per the germline V gene, CDR1 is GTSNPN and CDR2 is SVGIG (reference sequence). The CDR3, as DNA: TGTGCCTGGAGTGTAGCTGGAAACACCATATATTTT. Translating it yields CAWSVAGNTIYF. Looking up the rest from reference TRBV30 and TRBJ1-3 gives the full variable domain: SQTIHQWPATLVQPVGSPLSLECTVEGTSNPNLYWYRQAAGRGLQLLFYSVGIGQISSEVPQNLSASRPQDRQFILSSKKLLLSDSGFYLCAWSVAGNTIYFGEGSWLTVV.

The CDR3 spells CASRVSGASGSADTQYF. The DNA for the CDR3 is TGTGCCAGTCGGGTCTCCGGGGCTAGCGGGAGTGCAGATACGCAGTATTTT. This chain uses TRBV19 with TRBJ2-3, with 10 bases aligning to TRBD2. CDR1 LNHDA and CDR2 SQIVND come from the germline V gene (reference sequence). V was pared by 8 bases and J by 4 bases, with 15 bases of the junction left unmatched. This CDR3 has 17 residues.

V gene TRBV30 combines with J gene TRBJ2-5; the D gene could be TRBD1 or TRBD2 (6 bases each). The CDR3 covers 20 residues. Trimming cost V 1 base and J 1 base, with 28 bases left between them. In germline, CDR1 is GTSNPN, CDR2 SVGIG (reference sequence). The CDR3 is CAWSGLGDLNRALFQETQYF. The CDR3 DNA reads TGTGCCTGGAGTGGACTAGGAGATCTGAACAGGGCCCTATTCCAAGAGACCCAGTACTTC.

J is TRBJ2-7 and V is TRBV5-1; no firm D call. V lost 5 bases and J lost 1, with 4 bases in between. CDR1 and CDR2 from the germline V gene are SGHRS and YFSETQ. The CDR3 loop spans 11 amino acids. CDR3 bases: TGCGCCAGCAGGCAGTCCTACGAGCAGTACTTC. Translated: CASRQSYEQYF.

For this clone: One end of the junction varies from germline; a read error may be responsible. Within the sample, other DNA sequences also encode this same CDR3. The rearrangement joins TRBV5-4 to TRBJ2-7, with TRBD2 identical over 10 bases. Looked up from germline, CDR1 is SGHNT and CDR2 is YYREEE (reference sequence). The length of the CDR3 is 14 residues. CDR3: CASSSASGSEEQYF. In nucleotides, the CDR3 is TGTGCCAGCAGTTCCGCTAGCGGGAGCGAAGAGCAGTATTTC.

This clone was detected only once. The V and J genes are TRBV19 and TRBJ1-1; TRBD1 aligns across 12 bases. There are 15 residues in the CDR3. The J segment lost 6 bases and the V segment lost 8 bases, leaving 10 bases of the junction unmatched. Looked up from germline, CDR1 is LNHDA and CDR2 is SQIVND (reference sequence). The DNA for the CDR3 is TGTGCCAGTGGAAGAACCGGGACAGGGGGCTCTGAAGCTTTCTTT. It specifies CASGRTGTGGSEAFF. The full variable domain, its missing parts supplied by reference TRBV19 and TRBJ1-1, is DGGITQSPKYLFRKEGQNVTLSCEQNLNHDAMYWYRQDPGQGLRLIYYSQIVNDFQKGDIAEGYSVSREKKESFPLTVTSAQKNPTAFYLCASGRTGTGGSEAFFGQGTRLTVV.

The chain recombines TRBV5-4 with TRBJ2-5; 10 nucleotides line up with TRBD1. CDR1 is SGHNT, CDR2 YYREEE, per germline (reference sequence). This CDR3 is 15 amino acids long. V lost 4 bases, J lost 5 bases, and 8 bases stayed unmatched. CDR3 loop: CASSATGGAGETQYF. Written as DNA, the CDR3 is TGTGCCAGCAGCGCGACAGGGGGCGCAGGGGAGACCCAGTACTTC.

The chain joins TRBV6-6 to TRBJ1-2; D call uncertain. With 6 bases removed from V and 8 bases from J, the gap between germline ends came to 7 bases. The CDR3 runs to 10 residues. Per the germline V gene, CDR1 is MNHNY and CDR2 is SVGAGI (reference sequence). CDR3: CASSQNGYTF. DNA of the CDR3: TGTGCCAGCAGCCAGAACGGCTACACCTTC.

The chain employs TRBV5-1 and TRBJ2-1; 7 bases fit TRBD2. The CDR3 is 13 residues long. CDR1 SGHRS and CDR2 YFSETQ come from the germline V gene. V lost 6 bases to trimming and J lost 5 bases; unmatched junction nucleotides: 5. This chain's CDR3 is CASKWGTNNEQFF. The CDR3 DNA follows: TGCGCCAGCAAATGGGGGACTAACAATGAGCAGTTCTTC.